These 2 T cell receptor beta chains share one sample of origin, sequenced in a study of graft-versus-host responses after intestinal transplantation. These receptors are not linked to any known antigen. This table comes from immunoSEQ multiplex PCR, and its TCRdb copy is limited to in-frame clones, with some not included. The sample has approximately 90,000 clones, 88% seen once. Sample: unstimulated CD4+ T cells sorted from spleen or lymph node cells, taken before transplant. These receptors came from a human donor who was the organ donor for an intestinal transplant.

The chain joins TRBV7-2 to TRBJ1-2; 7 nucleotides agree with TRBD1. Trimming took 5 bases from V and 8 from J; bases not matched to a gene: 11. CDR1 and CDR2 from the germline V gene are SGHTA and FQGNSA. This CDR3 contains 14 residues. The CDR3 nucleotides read TGTGCCAGCAGCCAGGGACAGAACACTATGGGCTACACCTTC. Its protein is CASSQGQNTMGYTF.

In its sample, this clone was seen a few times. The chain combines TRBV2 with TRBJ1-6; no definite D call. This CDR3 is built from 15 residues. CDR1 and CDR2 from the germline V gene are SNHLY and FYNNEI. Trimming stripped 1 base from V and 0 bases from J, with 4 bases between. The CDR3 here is CASSEVLSYNSPLHF. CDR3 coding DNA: TGTGCCAGCAGTGAAGTCCTCTCCTATAATTCACCCCTCCACTTT.